A single sample is the source of the 6 T cell receptor beta chains below, sequenced in a study of cytomegalovirus exposure and HLA in healthy donors. Sequencing was performed with immunoSEQ multiplex PCR; in TCRdb, only in-frame clones are kept and a portion is missing. Of some 130,000 clones listed, around 80% were seen once; the top ten hold 25% to 30%. The sequencing sample was made of PBMCs. The receptors here all came from a man aged 25-45 years in good health and CMV-seropositive.

The CDR3 DNA is TGCGCCAGCAGCTTGGAGACGGGAGTTAACGAGCAGTACTTC. Protein product: CASSLETGVNEQYF. The rearrangement joins TRBV5-1 to TRBJ2-7, with D possibly being TRBD2 (6 bases). Trimming stripped 0 bases from V and 5 bases from J, with 12 bases between. Looked up from germline, CDR1 is SGHRS and CDR2 is YFSETQ. The length of the CDR3 is 14 residues.

CDR3 bases: TGTGCCAGCAGTTACGGCGTAGCGGGGGCTCCCCGTGAGCAGTTCTTC. This encodes CASSYGVAGAPREQFF. The chain links TRBV6-6 to TRBJ2-1, with 9 positions matching TRBD2. V shed 2 bases, J shed 9 bases, and the junction held 11 bases outside the gene matches. Germline V gene data show CDR1 as MNHNY and CDR2 as SVGAGI (reference sequence). The CDR3 extends over 16 amino acids.

The chain carries TRBV7-9 and TRBJ2-7; unclear D gene. CDR3 length: 15 residues. Trimming removed 7 bases from V and 0 bases from J, with 16 bases in between. Looked up from germline, CDR1 is SEHNR and CDR2 is FQNEAQ (reference sequence). The CDR3 DNA is TGTGCCAGCACCACGGGTAGAGGAGCCTCCTACGAGCAGTACTTC. Encoded protein: CASTTGRGASYEQYF.

The V gene is TRBV7-2, the J gene TRBJ2-3; TRBD1 aligns across 10 bases. V shed 7 bases, J shed 4 bases, and the junction held 5 bases outside the gene matches. From germline, CDR1 is SGHTA and CDR2 FQGNSA. CDR3 length equals 14 residues. This chain's CDR3 is CASIDRGPPDTQYF. CDR3 bases: TGTGCCAGCATCGACAGGGGGCCGCCAGATACGCAGTATTTT. Complete variable domain (other parts from reference TRBV7-2 and TRBJ2-3): GAGVSQSPSNKVTEKGKDVELRCDPISGHTALYWYRQSLGQGLEFLIYFQGNSAPDKSGLPSDRFSAERTGGSVSTLTIQRTQQEDSAVYLCASIDRGPPDTQYFGPGTRLTVL.

The chain employs TRBV7-8 and TRBJ1-3, with D uncertain. The CDR3 consists of 14 residues. The V gene's germline CDR1 is SGHVS and CDR2 FQNEAQ. Trimming shortened V by 1 base and J by 1 base, and 5 bases separated the two germline ends. The CDR3 nucleotides are TGTGCCAGCAGCTTAGGAGGGTCTGGAAACACCATATATTTT. This gives the protein CASSLGGSGNTIYF.

The chain combines TRBV19 with TRBJ1-5; perhaps TRBD1 as D (6 bases). In germline, CDR1 is LNHDA, CDR2 SQIVND (reference sequence). This CDR3 contains 14 residues. V was pared by 7 bases and J by 5 bases, with 15 bases between. The CDR3 protein is CASTSGDRDQPQHF. For the CDR3, the DNA is TGTGCCAGTACGTCAGGGGATCGCGATCAGCCCCAGCATTTT.